The next 11 T cell receptor beta chains were all read from a single sample in a study of human T cells and chemical hapten exposure. TCRdb re-analysed the RACE reads in MiXCR, keeping a single row per CDR3 protein. The profile covers roughly 100,000 distinct CDR3 sequences, with nearly 35% appearing a single time and around 2.8% taken by the ten largest. The time point here: patch test 3, about 24 weeks after DPC sensitization. Treatment meaning: therapeutic diphenylcyclopropenone sensitization with weekly scalp DPC. Sequenced here: whole blood, sampled in connection with sensitization to the hapten diphenylcyclopropenone (DPC). The receptors were gathered from a man aged 35 to 55 with alopecia areata. Some clones in this sample may be carry-over from other donors' samples.

J is TRBJ2-2 and V is TRBV12-3 or TRBV12-4, with D possibly matching TRBD2 (5 bases). V gave up 6 bases and J gave up 7 bases, with 18 bases separating them. The CDR3 extends over 15 amino acids. The CDR3 reads CASRPTTPDGGELFF. The CDR3 DNA follows: TGTGCCAGCAGACCGACTACCCCCGACGGCGGGGAGCTGTTTTTT.

This clonotype was seen a handful of times. The chain uses TRBV3-1 and TRBJ2-5, with 9 positions matching TRBD1. The CDR3 runs 16 residues. J gave up 1 base and V 4 bases, and 7 bases lay outside the gene matches. The germline gives CDR1 LGHDT, CDR2 YNNKEL (reference sequence). In nucleotides, the CDR3 is TGTGCCAGCAGCCGGAGGACAGGGGTGTTCCAAGAGACCCAGTACTTC. Its protein product is CASSRRTGVFQETQYF.

This CDR3 reads CASSGEGKAKQFF. The CDR3 nucleotides are TGTGCCAGCAGTGGAGAGGGTAAGGCCAAGCAGTTCTTC. J is TRBJ2-1 and V is TRBV2, with D tentatively TRBD2 (5 bases). The CDR3 totals 13 residues. The germline gives CDR1 SNHLY, CDR2 FYNNEI. Trimming shortened V by 4 bases and J by 11 bases, and 15 bases separated the two germline ends. Together with reference TRBV2 and TRBJ2-1, the CDR3 gives the full variable domain: EPEVTQTPSHQVTQMGQEVILRCVPISNHLYFYWYRQILGQKVEFLVSFYNNEISEKSEIFDDQFSVERPDGSNFTLKIRSTKLEDSAMYFCASSGEGKAKQFFGPGTRLTVL.

This clonotype was recorded a few times. The rearrangement joins TRBV5-1 to TRBJ2-7, with a tentative D call TRBD1 (5 bases). The CDR3 is made up of 15 amino acids. Trimming stripped 0 bases from V and 4 bases from J, with 14 bases between. Germline-derived CDR1 and CDR2 are SGHRS and YFSETQ. CDR3 nucleotide sequence: TGCGCCAGCAGCTTGGTGCCAGGGAATATGTACGAGCAGTACGTC. Encoded protein: CASSLVPGNMYEQYV.

This clonotype was seen a few times. The chain employs TRBV14 and TRBJ2-1, with D possibly matching TRBD2 (5 bases). V dropped 1 base and J dropped 8 bases, with 12 bases sitting between them. The CDR3 sequence is 14 residues long. The germline gives CDR1 SGHDN, CDR2 FVKESK. The CDR3 loop reads CASSQVIKGDEQFF. The CDR3 DNA is TGTGCCAGCAGCCAAGTAATTAAGGGAGATGAGCAGTTCTTC.

V gene TRBV28 combines with J gene TRBJ1-1; D remains ambiguous. Deletions cut 4 bases from V and 6 bases from J, with 15 bases between. The CDR3 has 14 amino acids. Germline CDR1 is MDHEN and CDR2 is SYDVKM. CDR3 coding DNA: TGTGCCAGCAGTTCCCTGGTCTGGGTAGCTGAAGCTTTCTTT. It yields the protein CASSSLVWVAEAFF. Supplemented by reference TRBV28 and TRBJ1-1, the full variable domain reads DVKVTQSSRYLVKRTGEKVFLECVQDMDHENMFWYRQDPGLGLRLIYFSYDVKMKEKGDIPEGYSVSREKKERFSLILESASTNQTSMYLCASSSLVWVAEAFFGQGTRLTVV.

This clonotype was seen a handful of times. The V and J genes are TRBV12-3 or TRBV12-4 and TRBJ2-5, with a tentative D call TRBD1 (6 bases). The ends were cut back, 1 base at V and 5 bases at J, with 11 bases in the middle. The CDR3 runs 14 residues. Here the CDR3 DNA reads TGTGCCAGCAGTTTAGTTCTCAGGGGTGAGACCCAGTACTTC. This gives the protein CASSLVLRGETQYF.

This chain joins TRBV3-1 and TRBJ2-4; the D gene is possibly TRBD2 (5 bases). The V gene's germline CDR1 is LGHDT and CDR2 YNNKEL (reference sequence). With 1 base removed from V and 9 bases from J, the gap between germline ends came to 16 bases. The length of the CDR3 is 15 residues. The CDR3 DNA follows: TGTGCCAGCAGCCAAGGGGCTAGCTCCTCGTCCATTCAGTACTTC. It is translated as CASSQGASSSSIQYF.

This clonotype was recorded a few times. The V call is TRBV5-5, the J call TRBJ2-1; weak D call: TRBD1 (6 bases). Germline CDR1 is SGHKS and CDR2 is YYEKEE (reference sequence). Trimming removed 0 bases at V and 3 bases at J, with 13 bases between. This CDR3 comprises 16 residues. The CDR3 sequence: CASSLDSGGRYNEQFF. The CDR3, as DNA: TGTGCCAGCAGCTTGGATTCTGGGGGCCGCTACAATGAGCAGTTCTTC.

The chain is built from TRBV3-1 and TRBJ1-1; D gene unclear. Trimming shortened V by 9 bases and J by 5 bases, and 13 bases separated the two germline ends. Looked up from germline, CDR1 is LGHDT and CDR2 is YNNKEL (reference sequence). CDR3 size: 12 residues. The CDR3 reads CASSRWETEAFF. CDR3 nucleotide sequence: TGTGCCAGTAGTAGGTGGGAAACTGAAGCTTTCTTT.

The V gene is TRBV6-2 or TRBV6-3, the J gene TRBJ1-1, with D possibly TRBD1 on 6 matching bases. CDR1 MNHEY and CDR2 SVGEGT come from the germline V gene. The CDR3 sequence is 14 residues long. V was shortened by 2 bases and J by 5 bases, with 12 bases between the two germline ends. CDR3 coding DNA: TGTGCCAGCAGTTACAACCCGACAGGAACTGAAGCTTTCTTT. Amino acids: CASSYNPTGTEAFF.